This entry is about one T cell receptor (beta chain). The data were taken from a study of cytomegalovirus exposure and HLA in healthy donors. The study ran its PCR with 60 Vbeta and 13 Jbeta primers. The table came from immunoSEQ multiplex PCR; TCRdb's copy has only in-frame clones and leaves some out. There are approximately 220,000 clones in the sample; roughly 83% occur only once, and roughly 0.7% lies in the top ten. Trimming stripped 0 bases from V and 5 bases from J, with 8 bases between. CDR1 and CDR2 from the germline V gene are ENHRY and SYGVKD. The CDR3 spans 15 residues. The specimen sequenced was PBMCs. The genes are TRBV10-3 and TRBJ1-6; D may be TRBD1 (5 bases). The receptor was derived from a boy aged 2 to 10 in good health and CMV-seronegative. The CDR3 protein is CAISESQGDNSPLHF. CDR3 coding DNA: TGTGCCATCAGTGAGTCGCAGGGTGATAATTCACCCCTCCACTTT.